A selection of T cell receptor beta chains follows, all from one sample in a study of post-analysis software for immune sequencing data. Each CDR3 protein is one row after TCRdb ran MiXCR on the PCR reads. The data show hundreds of thousands of distinct CDR3 sequences, 55% to 70% seen once. The sample was blood. Receptors were obtained from a girl aged 2 to 9 with multiple sclerosis. CDR3s include the opening cysteine and the closing phenylalanine or tryptophan. The order of the fields is CDR3 protein, CDR3 DNA, clone size, V gene, D gene, J gene, CDR3 length. The D gene is left open where the match is weak. Clone size is stated in some rows and not others, as once, few, many or a class when expanded.

CASSFYDRGSSSNQPQHF	TGTGCCAGCAGTTTTTACGACAGGGGATCGAGCAGCAATCAGCCCCAGCATTTT	.	TRBV28	TRBD1	TRBJ1-5	18
CATSKPGLSNYGYTF	TGTGCCACCAGCAAGCCGGGTCTTTCTAACTATGGCTACACCTTC	.	TRBV15	.	TRBJ1-2	15
CSVEWVTGGQSSYEQYF	TGCAGCGTTGAATGGGTTACCGGGGGCCAGAGCTCCTACGAGCAGTACTTC	.	TRBV29-1	.	TRBJ2-7	17
CASSLGGAGGYTF	TGTGCCAGCAGTTTAGGGGGGGCTGGTGGCTACACCTTC	.	TRBV12-3/TRBV12-4	.	TRBJ1-2	13
CASSLDRGGKETQYF	TGTGCCAGCAGCTTAGACCGAGGGGGGAAAGAGACCCAGTACTTC	.	TRBV7-2	.	TRBJ2-5	15
CASSEVGLAINEQYF	TGCGCCAGCAGTGAGGTAGGGCTAGCTATCAACGAGCAGTACTTC	.	TRBV10-2	.	TRBJ2-7	15
CASSLGLGRDDNEQFF	TGTGCCAGCAGCTTGGGCCTAGGGAGGGATGACAATGAGCAGTTCTTC	.	TRBV5-6	TRBD2	TRBJ2-1	16
CASNSMTGDLAKNIQYF	TGCGCCAGCAACTCGATGACAGGGGACCTAGCCAAAAACATTCAGTACTTC	.	TRBV5-1	TRBD1	TRBJ2-4	17
CASSSRTGGVPYEQYF	TGTGCCAGCAGCTCCCGGACAGGGGGTGTCCCTTACGAGCAGTACTTC	few	TRBV11-2	TRBD1	TRBJ2-7	16
CASSGGTGGYNEQYF	TGTGCCAGCAGTGGGGGGACAGGGGGCTACAATGAGCAGTACTTC	.	TRBV12-3/TRBV12-4	TRBD1	TRBJ2-7	15
CSVASGVKTEAFF	TGCAGCGTTGCGTCAGGGGTAAAAACTGAAGCTTTCTTT	.	TRBV29-1	.	TRBJ1-1	13
CASSQTGEGSEQYF	TGTGCCAGCAGCCAAACAGGGGAAGGGAGCGAGCAGTACTTC	few	TRBV6-6	TRBD1	TRBJ2-7	14
CASSPPENLVRGLYNEQFF	TGTGCCAGCAGCCCCCCGGAGAACCTGGTTCGGGGCCTTTACAATGAGCAGTTCTTC	.	TRBV5-6	.	TRBJ2-1	19
CASSTHLGPTGELFF	TGTGCCAGCAGCACTCACTTGGGACCCACCGGGGAGCTGTTTTTT	.	TRBV11-2	.	TRBJ2-2	15
CSAGGTDTNYGYTF	TGCAGTGCTGGCGGGACGGATACTAACTATGGCTACACCTTC	.	TRBV20-1	.	TRBJ1-2	14
CASRRGHFYEQYF	TGTGCCAGCAGAAGAGGACATTTCTACGAGCAGTACTTC	.	TRBV11-2	.	TRBJ2-7	13
CSARWGGPPNEQFF	TGCAGTGCTAGGTGGGGGGGACCCCCCAATGAGCAGTTCTTC	.	TRBV20-1	TRBD2	TRBJ2-1	14
CASSGSSGLYNEQFF	TGTGCCAGCAGCGGATCCAGCGGGCTGTACAATGAGCAGTTCTTC	.	TRBV11-2	.	TRBJ2-1	15
CASSLAWGREQYF	TGCGCCAGCAGCTTGGCCTGGGGACGCGAGCAGTACTTC	.	TRBV5-1	.	TRBJ2-7	13
CSARVGGEKLFF	TGCAGTGCTAGAGTCGGGGGTGAAAAACTGTTTTTT	.	TRBV20-1	.	TRBJ1-4	12
CASSGGLAKETQYF	TGTGCCAGCAGCGGAGGACTAGCGAAAGAGACCCAGTACTTC	few	TRBV7-8	TRBD2	TRBJ2-5	14
CASSFGQGDRSPLHF	TGTGCCAGCAGCTTCGGGCAGGGGGATCGGTCACCCCTCCACTTT	few	TRBV7-6	TRBD1	TRBJ1-6	15
CASSQVGDGTGAYEQYF	TGTGCCAGCAGCCAAGTAGGAGACGGGACAGGCGCCTACGAGCAGTACTTC	.	TRBV4-2	TRBD1	TRBJ2-7	17
CASSQDSGRAGGEQYF	TGCGCCAGCAGCCAAGACAGCGGGAGGGCCGGCGGCGAGCAGTACTTC	.	TRBV4-1	TRBD2	TRBJ2-7	16
CATSDINSGYNEQFF	TGTGCCACCAGTGATATCAATAGCGGTTACAATGAGCAGTTCTTC	.	TRBV24-1	.	TRBJ2-1	15
CASSVERGGPLIQETQYF	TGTGCCAGCAGCGTCGAGCGGGGGGGACCTCTGATCCAAGAGACCCAGTACTTC	once	TRBV7-2	TRBD2	TRBJ2-5	18
CASSLVRGRWTYNEQFF	TGTGCCAGCAGCTTAGTTCGGGGGAGGTGGACGTACAATGAGCAGTTCTTC	.	TRBV11-3	.	TRBJ2-1	17
CASSLAGGSYNSPLHF	TGTGCCAGCAGCTTAGCGGGGGGCTCCTATAATTCACCCCTCCACTTT	.	TRBV13	.	TRBJ1-6	16
CASSPTDAVSTDTQYF	TGTGCCAGCAGCCCAACAGACGCGGTCAGCACAGATACGCAGTATTTT	.	TRBV7-9	.	TRBJ2-3	16
CASSLGQSGGVTQYF	TGTGCCAGCAGCTTGGGACAGTCAGGGGGTGTGACCCAGTACTTC	few	TRBV7-2	TRBD1	TRBJ2-5	15
CASSEIGQGSWETQYF	TGTGCCAGCAGTGAAATCGGACAGGGCTCCTGGGAGACCCAGTACTTC	.	TRBV2	TRBD1	TRBJ2-5	16
CASSIRLAGEMREQYF	TGTGCCAGCAGCATAAGACTAGCGGGAGAGATGAGGGAGCAGTACTTC	.	TRBV21-1	.	TRBJ2-5	16
CASSLTSGSPEQYF	TGTGCCAGCAGCCTCACTAGCGGGAGCCCCGAGCAGTACTTC	few	TRBV7-2	TRBD2	TRBJ2-7	14
CASSGQRLNNEQFF	TGTGCCAGCAGTGGACAGCGACTTAACAATGAGCAGTTCTTC	.	TRBV27	.	TRBJ2-1	14
CASSEYGYEQYF	TGTGCCAGCAGTGAATATGGGTACGAGCAGTACTTC	.	TRBV25-1	.	TRBJ2-7	12
CASSYGGTLSSYEQYF	TGTGCCAGCAGTTACGGCGGGACTTTGAGCTCCTACGAGCAGTACTTC	few	TRBV6-6	.	TRBJ2-7	16
CASSQISLAGVYNEQFF	TGCGCCAGCAGCCAAATTTCGCTAGCGGGCGTCTACAATGAGCAGTTCTTC	few	TRBV4-1	TRBD2	TRBJ2-1	17
CASSLARTGDSGNTIYF	TGCGCCAGCAGCTTGGCCCGAACAGGGGACTCTGGAAACACCATATATTTT	.	TRBV5-1	TRBD1	TRBJ1-3	17
CASSPSGGGGYEQYF	TGTGCCAGCAGCCCTTCGGGCGGGGGAGGGTACGAGCAGTACTTC	.	TRBV13	TRBD2	TRBJ2-7	15
CASSEDRGYEQYF	TGTGCCAGCAGTGAAGATCGGGGCTACGAGCAGTACTTC	.	TRBV6-1	.	TRBJ2-7	13
CSARARPSQEQYF	TGCAGTGCTAGAGCGCGGCCATCCCAAGAGCAGTACTTC	.	TRBV20-1	.	TRBJ2-7	13
CSAREWHANYGYTF	TGCAGTGCTAGGGAATGGCACGCTAACTATGGCTACACCTTC	.	TRBV20-1	.	TRBJ1-2	14
CASSGGSGPDTQYF	TGTGCCAGCAGTGGTGGCAGTGGACCAGATACGCAGTATTTT	.	TRBV6-1	.	TRBJ2-3	14
CSVEGEHENYGYTF	TGCAGCGTTGAAGGTGAACATGAAAACTATGGCTACACCTTC	.	TRBV29-1	.	TRBJ1-2	14